This entry lists 10 T cell receptor beta chains sequenced from one sample in a study of cytomegalovirus exposure and HLA in healthy donors. The table came from immunoSEQ multiplex PCR; TCRdb's copy has only in-frame clones and leaves some out. The sample yields 150,000 or so clones, 87% seen once. Sequenced sample: PBMCs. The source is a woman aged 25 to 45 in good health and CMV-seronegative.

CDR3 loop: CAVKPGQGDYEQYF. The CDR3 DNA sequence: TGTGCCGTAAAACCGGGACAGGGAGACTACGAGCAGTACTTC. The V and J genes are TRBV19 and TRBJ2-7; TRBD1 matches at 9 bases. The CDR3 runs 14 residues. CDR1 and CDR2 (germline): LNHDA, SQIVND (reference sequence). Germline trimming cut 11 bases from V and 3 bases from J; bases unmatched to any gene: 11.

V and J are TRBV5-1 and TRBJ2-3; weak D call: TRBD2 (5 bases). In germline, CDR1 is SGHRS, CDR2 YFSETQ. This CDR3 spans 16 amino acids. Trimming removed 3 bases at V and 2 bases at J, with 16 bases between. This CDR3 reads CASSSDPADFTDTQYF. The CDR3 region has the DNA TGCGCCAGCAGCTCCGACCCCGCGGACTTCACAGATACGCAGTATTTT.

J is TRBJ2-7 and V is TRBV13; 7 nucleotides align to TRBD1. Germline CDR1 reads PRHDT; CDR2 reads FYEKMQ (reference sequence). The CDR3 loop spans 16 amino acids. The V and J ends lost 0 bases and 2 bases, in that order; junction bases with no gene match: 7. The CDR3 protein is CASSLGGQKNTYEQYF. The CDR3 DNA reads as TGTGCCAGCAGCTTAGGGGGACAGAAAAATACCTACGAGCAGTACTTC. Combining the CDR3 with reference TRBV13 and TRBJ2-7 gives the whole variable domain AAGVIQSPRHLIKEKRETATLKCYPIPRHDTVYWYQQGPGQDPQFLISFYEKMQSDKGSIPDRFSAQQFSDYHSELNMSSLELGDSALYFCASSLGGQKNTYEQYFGPGTRLTVT.

V gene TRBV4-1 combines with J gene TRBJ1-2, with D uncertain. Germline values: CDR1 MGHRA, CDR2 YSYEKL. The CDR3 runs to 14 residues. Trimming removed 0 bases from V and 6 bases from J, with 11 bases in between. The CDR3 sequence: CASSQDGGKDGYTF. The CDR3 nucleotides are TGCGCCAGCAGCCAAGATGGAGGGAAGGATGGCTACACCTTC.

The rearrangement joins TRBV4-1 to TRBJ2-7, with D perhaps matching TRBD2 (5 bases). The V gene lost 0 bases and the J gene lost 2 bases, with 11 bases spanning the gap. Germline lookup yields CDR1 MGHRA and CDR2 YSYEKL. This CDR3 comprises 15 residues. The CDR3 DNA reads as TGCGCCAGCAGCCAAGATCCGGGAACCGCCTACGAGCAGTACTTC. As protein: CASSQDPGTAYEQYF.

This chain links TRBV5-5 with TRBJ1-5; D possibly corresponds to TRBD1 (5 bases). CDR3 length: 15 amino acids. CDR1 and CDR2 from the germline V gene are SGHKS and YYEKEE (reference sequence). Deletions cut 0 bases from V and 7 bases from J, with 14 bases between. CDR3 protein: CASSLGVGPRQPQHF. The CDR3 bases are TGTGCCAGCAGCTTGGGGGTGGGGCCAAGACAGCCCCAGCATTTT.

The CDR3 DNA sequence: TGCAGCGTTGAAGATAACGACAGGGTTGGGAACACTGAAGCTTTCTTT. Translating it yields CSVEDNDRVGNTEAFF. The rearrangement joins TRBV29-1 to TRBJ1-1; 7 nucleotides match TRBD1. Trimming removed 0 bases from V and 1 base from J; junction bases left unmatched: 8. Germline CDR1 SQVTM, CDR2 ANQGSEA. The CDR3 sequence is 16 residues long.

The chain joins TRBV7-6 to TRBJ2-1, with D possibly being TRBD2 (5 bases). This CDR3 is built from 14 residues. The germline V gene has CDR1 SGHVS and CDR2 FNYEAQ. Trimming took off 3 bases at V and 1 base at J, with 7 bases between the two ends. The CDR3 loop is CASSLTGSYNEQFF. In DNA form, the CDR3 reads TGTGCCAGCAGCTTGACGGGGTCCTACAATGAGCAGTTCTTC. The whole variable domain, remainder taken from reference TRBV7-6 and TRBJ2-1, is GAGVSQSPRYKVTKRGQDVALRCDPISGHVSLYWYRQALGQGPEFLTYFNYEAQQDKSGLPNDRFSAERPEGSISTLTIQRTEQRDSAMYRCASSLTGSYNEQFFGPGTRLTVL.

In this sample, this clone turned up a few times. The V call is TRBV5-1, the J call TRBJ2-7, with D perhaps matching TRBD1 (5 bases). The CDR3 is made up of 12 amino acids. Germline loops: CDR1 SGHRS, CDR2 YFSETQ. V lost 4 bases, J lost 3 bases, and 8 bases lay in between. The CDR3, as DNA: TGCGCCAGCAGCGCTGACAGCTACGAGCAGTACTTC. Protein product: CASSADSYEQYF.

The chain joins TRBV6-1 to TRBJ1-2; weak D call: TRBD1 (6 bases). Trimming took 6 bases from V and 2 from J, leaving 10 bases between them. Germline V CDR1 and CDR2: MNHNS, SASEGT. The CDR3 consists of 13 residues. CDR3 coding DNA: TGTGCCAGCAGCGAACAGGGAAACTATGGCTACACCTTC. This gives the protein CASSEQGNYGYTF.